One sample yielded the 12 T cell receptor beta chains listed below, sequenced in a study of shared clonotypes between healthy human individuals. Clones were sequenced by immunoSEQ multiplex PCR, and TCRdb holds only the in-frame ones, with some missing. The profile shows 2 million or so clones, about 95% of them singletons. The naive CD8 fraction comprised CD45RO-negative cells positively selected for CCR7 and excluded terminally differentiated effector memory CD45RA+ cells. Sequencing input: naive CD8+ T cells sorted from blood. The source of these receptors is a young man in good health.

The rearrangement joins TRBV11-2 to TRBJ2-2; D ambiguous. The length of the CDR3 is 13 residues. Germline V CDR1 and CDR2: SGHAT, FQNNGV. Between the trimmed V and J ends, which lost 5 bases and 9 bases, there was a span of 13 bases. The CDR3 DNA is TGTGCCAGCAGCCCAAAAAGTAGCCGGGAGCTGTTTTTT. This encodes CASSPKSSRELFF. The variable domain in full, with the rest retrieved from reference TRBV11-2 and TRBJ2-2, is EAGVAQSPRYKIIEKRQSVAFWCNPISGHATLYWYQQILGQGPKLLIQFQNNGVVDDSQLPKDRFSAERLKGVDSTLKIQPAKLEDSAVYLCASSPKSSRELFFGEGSRLTVL.

The CDR3: CASSQEGGLSSYNEQFF. Written as DNA, the CDR3 is TGCGCCAGCAGCCAAGAGGGGGGACTGAGCTCCTACAATGAGCAGTTCTTC. V gene TRBV4-1 combines with J gene TRBJ2-1; a weak D match, TRBD2 (6 bases). Trimming took off 0 bases at V and 0 bases at J, with 12 bases between the two ends. Germline-derived CDR1 and CDR2 are MGHRA and YSYEKL. The CDR3 is 17 amino acids.

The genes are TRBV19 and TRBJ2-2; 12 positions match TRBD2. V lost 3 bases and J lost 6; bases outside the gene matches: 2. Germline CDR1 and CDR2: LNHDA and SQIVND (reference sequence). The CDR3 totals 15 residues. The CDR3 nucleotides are TGTGCCAGTAGTATGACTAGCGGGAGTTCCGGGGAGCTGTTTTTT. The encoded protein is CASSMTSGSSGELFF.

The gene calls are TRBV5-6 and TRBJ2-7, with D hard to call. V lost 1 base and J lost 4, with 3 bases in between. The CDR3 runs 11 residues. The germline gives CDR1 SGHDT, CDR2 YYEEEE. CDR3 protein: CASSLMYEQYF. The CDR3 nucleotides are TGTGCCAGCAGCTTGATGTACGAGCAGTACTTC.

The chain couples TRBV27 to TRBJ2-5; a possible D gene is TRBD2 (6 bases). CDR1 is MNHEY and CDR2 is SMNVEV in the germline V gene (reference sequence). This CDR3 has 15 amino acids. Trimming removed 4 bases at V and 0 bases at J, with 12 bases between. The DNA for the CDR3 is TGTGCCAGCAGTTCCCTTGGGGGGTACCAAGAGACCCAGTACTTC. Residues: CASSSLGGYQETQYF.

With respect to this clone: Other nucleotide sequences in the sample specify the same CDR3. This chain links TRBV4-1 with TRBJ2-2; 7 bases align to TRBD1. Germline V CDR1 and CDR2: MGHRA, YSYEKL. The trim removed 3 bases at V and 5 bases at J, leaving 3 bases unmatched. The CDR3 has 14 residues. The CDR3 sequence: CASSQRQGTGELFF. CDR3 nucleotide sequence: TGCGCCAGCAGCCAGAGACAGGGAACCGGGGAGCTGTTTTTT.

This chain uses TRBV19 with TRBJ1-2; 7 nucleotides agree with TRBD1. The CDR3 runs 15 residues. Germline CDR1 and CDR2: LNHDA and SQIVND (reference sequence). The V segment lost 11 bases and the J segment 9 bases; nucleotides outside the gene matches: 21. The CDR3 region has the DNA TGTGCCGTCTACCACCCCGACAGGGTCTCCTGGAGCTACACCTTC. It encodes CAVYHPDRVSWSYTF.

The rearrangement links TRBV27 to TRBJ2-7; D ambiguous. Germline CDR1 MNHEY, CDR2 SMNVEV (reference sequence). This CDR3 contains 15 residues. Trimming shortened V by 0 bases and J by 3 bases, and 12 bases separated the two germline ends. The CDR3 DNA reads TGTGCCAGCAGTTTATCATGGGATTTGAGCTACGAGCAGTACTTC. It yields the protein CASSLSWDLSYEQYF.

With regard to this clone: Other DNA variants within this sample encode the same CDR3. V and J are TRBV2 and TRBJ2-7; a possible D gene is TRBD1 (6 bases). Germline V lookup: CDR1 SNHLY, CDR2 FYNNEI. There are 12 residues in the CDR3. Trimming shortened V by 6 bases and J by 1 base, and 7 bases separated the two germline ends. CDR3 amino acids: CASRTGSYEQYF. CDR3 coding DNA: TGTGCCAGCAGAACAGGGTCCTACGAGCAGTACTTC.

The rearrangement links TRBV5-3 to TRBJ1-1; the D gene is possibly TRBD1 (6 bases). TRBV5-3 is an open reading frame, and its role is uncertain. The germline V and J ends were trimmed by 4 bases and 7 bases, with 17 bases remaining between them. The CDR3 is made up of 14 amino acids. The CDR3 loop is CARSLRSGGREAFF. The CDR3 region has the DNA TGTGCCAGAAGCCTAAGATCCGGGGGCCGTGAAGCTTTCTTT.

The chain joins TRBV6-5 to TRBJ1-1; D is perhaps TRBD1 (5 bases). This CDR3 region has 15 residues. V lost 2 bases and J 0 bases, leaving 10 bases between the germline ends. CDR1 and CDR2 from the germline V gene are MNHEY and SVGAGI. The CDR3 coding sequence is TGTGCCAGCAGTTACGGGACTGAAATGAACACTGAAGCTTTCTTT. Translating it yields CASSYGTEMNTEAFF.

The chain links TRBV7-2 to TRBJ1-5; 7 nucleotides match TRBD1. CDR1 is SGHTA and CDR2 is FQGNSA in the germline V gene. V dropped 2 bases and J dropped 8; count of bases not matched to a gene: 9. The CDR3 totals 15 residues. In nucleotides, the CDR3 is TGTGCCAGCAGCTTATTGCAGGGGGAGGATGAGCCCCAGCATTTT. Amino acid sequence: CASSLLQGEDEPQHF. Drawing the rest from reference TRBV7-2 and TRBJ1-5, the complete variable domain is GAGVSQSPSNKVTEKGKDVELRCDPISGHTALYWYRQSLGQGLEFLIYFQGNSAPDKSGLPSDRFSAERTGGSVSTLTIQRTQQEDSAVYLCASSLLQGEDEPQHFGDGTRLSIL.